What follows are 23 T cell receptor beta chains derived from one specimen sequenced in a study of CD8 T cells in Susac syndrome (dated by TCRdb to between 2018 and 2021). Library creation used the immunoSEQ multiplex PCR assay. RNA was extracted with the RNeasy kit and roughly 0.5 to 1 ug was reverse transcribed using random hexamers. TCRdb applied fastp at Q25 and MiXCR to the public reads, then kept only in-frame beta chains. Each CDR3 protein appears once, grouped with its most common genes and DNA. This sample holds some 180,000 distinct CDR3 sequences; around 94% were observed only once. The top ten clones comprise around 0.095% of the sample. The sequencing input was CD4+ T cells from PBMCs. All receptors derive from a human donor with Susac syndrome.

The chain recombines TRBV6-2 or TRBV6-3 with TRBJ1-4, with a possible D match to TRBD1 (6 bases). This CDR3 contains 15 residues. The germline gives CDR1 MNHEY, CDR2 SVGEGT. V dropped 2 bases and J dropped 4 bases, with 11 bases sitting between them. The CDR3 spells CASSYVGGHNEKLFF. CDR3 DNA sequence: TGTGCCAGCAGTTACGTCGGGGGCCATAATGAAAAACTGTTTTTT.

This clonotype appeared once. CDR3: CSARAFGKGAVTEAFF. The CDR3 nucleotides are TGCAGTGCTAGGGCCTTTGGGAAGGGGGCCGTCACTGAAGCTTTCTTT. This sequence joins TRBV20-1 and TRBJ1-1, with 7 nucleotides matching TRBD1. V trimming: 3 bases; J trimming: 4 bases; junction bases outside the gene matches: 14. The CDR3 consists of 16 residues. Germline V gives CDR1 DFQATT, CDR2 SNEGSKA (reference sequence).

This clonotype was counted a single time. In DNA form, the CDR3 reads TGTGCCAGTAGTACAGGGGTCTCGGGACAGCCCCAGCATTTT. Translating it yields CASSTGVSGQPQHF. The chain links TRBV19 to TRBJ1-5, with D possibly being TRBD1 (6 bases). The CDR3 has 14 amino acids. Deletions cut 4 bases from V and 7 bases from J, with 14 bases between. Germline V gene sequence: CDR1 LNHDA, CDR2 SQIVND (reference sequence). The whole variable domain, remainder taken from reference TRBV19 and TRBJ1-5, is DGGITQSPKYLFRKEGQNVTLSCEQNLNHDAMYWYRQDPGQGLRLIYYSQIVNDFQKGDIAEGYSVSREKKESFPLTVTSAQKNPTAFYLCASSTGVSGQPQHFGDGTRLSIL.

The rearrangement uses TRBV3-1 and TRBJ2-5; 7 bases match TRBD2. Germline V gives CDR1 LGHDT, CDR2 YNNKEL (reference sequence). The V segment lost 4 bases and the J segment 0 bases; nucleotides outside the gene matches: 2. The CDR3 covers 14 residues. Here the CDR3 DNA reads TGTGCCAGCAGCCCGCGGGAGTACCAAGAGACCCAGTACTTC. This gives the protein CASSPREYQETQYF.

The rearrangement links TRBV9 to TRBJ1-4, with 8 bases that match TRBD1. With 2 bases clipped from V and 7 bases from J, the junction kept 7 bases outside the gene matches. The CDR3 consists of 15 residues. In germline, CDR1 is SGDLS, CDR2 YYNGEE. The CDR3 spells CASSVRTGLGEKLFF. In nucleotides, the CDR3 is TGTGCCAGCAGCGTCCGGACAGGGTTGGGTGAAAAACTGTTTTTT.

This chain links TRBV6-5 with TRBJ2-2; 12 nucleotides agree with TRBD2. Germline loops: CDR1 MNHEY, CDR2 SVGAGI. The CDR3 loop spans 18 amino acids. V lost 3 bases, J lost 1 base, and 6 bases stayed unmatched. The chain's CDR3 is CASSYLPGLAGNTGELFF. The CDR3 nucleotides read TGTGCCAGCAGTTATCTCCCGGGACTAGCGGGGAACACCGGGGAGCTGTTTTTT.

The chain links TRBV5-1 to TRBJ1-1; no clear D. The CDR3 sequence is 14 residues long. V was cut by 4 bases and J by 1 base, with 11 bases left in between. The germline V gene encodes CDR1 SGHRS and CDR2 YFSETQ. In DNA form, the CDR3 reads TGCGCCAGCAGCGCTCAGCCATCGAACACTGAAGCTTTCTTT. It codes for CASSAQPSNTEAFF.

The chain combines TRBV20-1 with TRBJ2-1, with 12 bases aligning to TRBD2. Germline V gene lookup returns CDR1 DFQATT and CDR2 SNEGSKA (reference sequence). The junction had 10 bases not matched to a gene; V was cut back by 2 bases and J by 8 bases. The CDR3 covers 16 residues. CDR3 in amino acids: CSARPPTSGSWDEQFF. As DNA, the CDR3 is TGCAGTGCTAGACCTCCGACTAGCGGGAGTTGGGATGAGCAGTTCTTC.

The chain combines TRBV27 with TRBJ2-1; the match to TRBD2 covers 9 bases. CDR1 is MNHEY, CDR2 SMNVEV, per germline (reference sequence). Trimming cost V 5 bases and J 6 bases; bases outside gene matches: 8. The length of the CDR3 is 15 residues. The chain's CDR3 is CASSGRGGAVNEQFF. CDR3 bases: TGTGCCAGCAGTGGGCGCGGGGGGGCCGTCAATGAGCAGTTCTTC.

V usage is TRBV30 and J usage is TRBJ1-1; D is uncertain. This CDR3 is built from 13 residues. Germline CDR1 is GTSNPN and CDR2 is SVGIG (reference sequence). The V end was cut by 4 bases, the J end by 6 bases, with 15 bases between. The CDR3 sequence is CAWTGTPIPEAFF. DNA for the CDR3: TGTGCCTGGACGGGAACCCCTATTCCTGAAGCTTTCTTT.

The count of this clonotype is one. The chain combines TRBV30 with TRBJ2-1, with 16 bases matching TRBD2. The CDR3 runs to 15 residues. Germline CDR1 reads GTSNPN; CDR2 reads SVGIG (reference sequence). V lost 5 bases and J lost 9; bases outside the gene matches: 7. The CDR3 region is CAWGPGTSGRAEQFF. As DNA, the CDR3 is TGTGCCTGGGGCCCAGGGACTAGCGGGAGGGCTGAGCAGTTCTTC.

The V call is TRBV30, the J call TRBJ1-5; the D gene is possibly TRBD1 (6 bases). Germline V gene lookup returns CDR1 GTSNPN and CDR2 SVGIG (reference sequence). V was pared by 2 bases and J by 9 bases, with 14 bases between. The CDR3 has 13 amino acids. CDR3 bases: TGTGCCTGGAGTTTACAGGGTCGGGGGCCCCAGCATTTT. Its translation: CAWSLQGRGPQHF.

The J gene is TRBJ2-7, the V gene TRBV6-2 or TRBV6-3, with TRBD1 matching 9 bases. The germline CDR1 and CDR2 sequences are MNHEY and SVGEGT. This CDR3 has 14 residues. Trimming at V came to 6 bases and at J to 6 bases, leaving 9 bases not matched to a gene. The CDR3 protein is CASRIRDRVGEQYF. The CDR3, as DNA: TGTGCCAGCAGGATCCGGGACAGGGTTGGCGAGCAGTACTTC.

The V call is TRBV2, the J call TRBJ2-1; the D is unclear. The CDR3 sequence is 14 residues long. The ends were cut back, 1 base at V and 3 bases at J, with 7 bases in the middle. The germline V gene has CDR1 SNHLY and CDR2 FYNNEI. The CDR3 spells CASSEGTYYNEQFF. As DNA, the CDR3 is TGTGCCAGCAGTGAAGGTACTTACTACAATGAGCAGTTCTTC.

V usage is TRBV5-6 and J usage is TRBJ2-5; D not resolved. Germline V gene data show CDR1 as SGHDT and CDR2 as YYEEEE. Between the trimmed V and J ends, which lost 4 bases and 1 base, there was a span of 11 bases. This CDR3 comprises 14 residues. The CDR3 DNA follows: TGTGCCAGCAGCCCGAGTGGCCCCCAAGAGACCCAGTACTTC. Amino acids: CASSPSGPQETQYF.

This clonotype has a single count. CDR3 bases: TGTGCCAGCAGCAGCCGCGACAGGGGATATCAGCCCCAGCATTTT. Residues: CASSSRDRGYQPQHF. The chain is built from TRBV6-6 and TRBJ1-5, with 8 bases lining up with TRBD1. Per germline, CDR1 MNHNY and CDR2 SVGAGI (reference sequence). The CDR3 loop spans 15 amino acids. J lost 5 bases, V lost 6 bases, and 9 bases had no gene match.

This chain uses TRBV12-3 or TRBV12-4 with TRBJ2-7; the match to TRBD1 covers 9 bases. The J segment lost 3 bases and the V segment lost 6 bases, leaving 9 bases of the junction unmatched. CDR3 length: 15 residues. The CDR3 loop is CASRSTGGSGYEQYF. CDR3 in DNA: TGTGCCAGCAGGTCCACAGGGGGCTCAGGCTACGAGCAGTACTTC.

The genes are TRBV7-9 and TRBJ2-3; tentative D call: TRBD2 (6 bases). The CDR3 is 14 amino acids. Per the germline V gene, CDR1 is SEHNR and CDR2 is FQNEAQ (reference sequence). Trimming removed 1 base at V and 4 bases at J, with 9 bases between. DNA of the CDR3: TGTGCCAGCAGCTTAGAAGCGGGCGCAGATACGCAGTATTTT. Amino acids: CASSLEAGADTQYF.

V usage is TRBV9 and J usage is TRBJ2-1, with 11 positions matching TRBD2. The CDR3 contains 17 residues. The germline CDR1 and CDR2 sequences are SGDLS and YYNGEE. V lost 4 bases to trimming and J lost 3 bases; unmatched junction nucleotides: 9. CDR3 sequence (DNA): TGTGCCAGCAGCCCGAGCGGGACTAGCGGAGTCTACAATGAGCAGTTCTTC. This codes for CASSPSGTSGVYNEQFF.

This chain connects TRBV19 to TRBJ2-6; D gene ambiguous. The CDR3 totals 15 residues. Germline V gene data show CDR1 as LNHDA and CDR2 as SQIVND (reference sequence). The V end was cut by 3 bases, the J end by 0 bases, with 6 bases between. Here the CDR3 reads CASSMLSSGANVLTF. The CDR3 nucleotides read TGTGCCAGTAGTATGCTGTCCTCTGGGGCCAACGTCCTGACTTTC.

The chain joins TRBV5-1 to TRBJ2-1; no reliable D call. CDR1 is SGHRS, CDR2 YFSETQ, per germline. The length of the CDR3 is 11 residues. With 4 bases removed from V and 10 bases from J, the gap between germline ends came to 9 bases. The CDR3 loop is CASSPENEQFF. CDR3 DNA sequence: TGCGCCAGCAGCCCGGAGAACGAGCAGTTCTTC. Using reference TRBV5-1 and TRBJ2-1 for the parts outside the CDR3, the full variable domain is KAGVTQTPRYLIKTRGQQVTLSCSPISGHRSVSWYQQTPGQGLQFLFEYFSETQRNKGNFPGRFSGRQFSNSRSEMNVSTLELGDSALYLCASSPENEQFFGPGTRLTVL.

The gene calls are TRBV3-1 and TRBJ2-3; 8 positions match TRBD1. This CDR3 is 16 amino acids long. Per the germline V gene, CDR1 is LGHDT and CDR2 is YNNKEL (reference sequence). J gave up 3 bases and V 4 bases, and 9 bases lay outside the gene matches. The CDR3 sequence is CASSPQGAMRTDTQYF. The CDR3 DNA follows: TGTGCCAGCAGCCCCCAGGGGGCGATGAGGACAGATACGCAGTATTTT.

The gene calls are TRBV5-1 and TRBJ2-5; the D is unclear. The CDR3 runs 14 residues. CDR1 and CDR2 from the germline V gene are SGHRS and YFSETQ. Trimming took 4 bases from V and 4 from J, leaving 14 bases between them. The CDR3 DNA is TGCGCCAGCAGCGCGCTGTCTTCGGGAGAGACCCAGTACTTC. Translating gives CASSALSSGETQYF.